These 8 T cell receptor beta chains originate from one sample sequenced in a study of control samples from healthy donors and cancer patients. Libraries were prepared by immunoSEQ multiplex PCR; TCRdb keeps only in-frame clonotypes and omits some of them. The sample yields about 150,000 clones, about 94% seen once. The sequencing input was blood. Source of these receptors: a man between 40 and 49 years old in good health.

The V gene is TRBV5-1, the J gene TRBJ1-2; 10 bases fit TRBD1. The CDR3 runs to 13 residues. The germline V gene has CDR1 SGHRS and CDR2 YFSETQ. V lost 0 bases to trimming and J lost 7 bases; unmatched junction nucleotides: 0. CDR3 sequence: CASSLGDRGGYTF. The DNA for the CDR3 is TGCGCCAGCAGCTTGGGGGACAGGGGTGGCTACACCTTC.

The chain uses TRBV27 and TRBJ2-7, with TRBD1 matching over 10 bases. The CDR3 length is 14 residues. Trimming took 5 bases from V and 2 from J; bases not matched to a gene: 3. Germline V gives CDR1 MNHEY, CDR2 SMNVEV (reference sequence). CDR3 region: CASSDGQGAYEQYF. The CDR3 DNA follows: TGTGCCAGCAGTGACGGACAGGGGGCCTACGAGCAGTACTTC.

This clone was observed once. CDR3 nucleotides: TGTGCCAGCTTTCTCGCGGGATACAATGAGCAGTTCTTC. Residues: CASFLAGYNEQFF. The V call is TRBV7-9, the J call TRBJ2-1; perhaps TRBD2 as D (6 bases). V shed 8 bases and J shed 4 bases, with 12 bases lying between them. Germline CDR1 and CDR2: SEHNR and FQNEAQ (reference sequence). This CDR3 has 13 residues.

J is TRBJ1-1 and V is TRBV28; D ambiguous. The germline CDR1 and CDR2 sequences are MDHEN and SYDVKM. V gave up 1 base and J gave up 11 bases, with 11 bases separating them. This CDR3 contains 12 residues. The chain's CDR3 is CASSLLAGKAFF. The CDR3 nucleotides are TGTGCCAGCAGTTTATTGGCGGGGAAGGCTTTCTTT.

About this clone: A junction boundary mismatches the germline segment, possibly from a read error. CDR3 in amino acids: CASSLSFPERVRRTTNYGCTF. The CDR3 nucleotides are TGTGCCAGCAGCCTTAGCTTCCCAGAGAGGGTTCGGAGGACAACTAATTATGGCTGCACCTTC. The chain combines TRBV3-1 (or the pseudogene TRBV3-2) with TRBJ1-2; a weak D match, TRBD1 (5 bases). This CDR3 comprises 21 residues. CDR1 LGHDT and CDR2 YNNKEL come from the germline V gene (reference sequence).

V is TRBV5-5 and J is TRBJ1-1; D unresolved. Per the germline V gene, CDR1 is SGHKS and CDR2 is YYEKEE (reference sequence). V lost 1 base, J lost 4 bases, and 8 bases lay in between. The CDR3 length is 13 residues. The CDR3 loop reads CASSLRGGTEAFF. CDR3 DNA sequence: TGTGCCAGCAGCTTGCGGGGAGGCACTGAAGCTTTCTTT. Looking up the rest from reference TRBV5-5 and TRBJ1-1 gives the full variable domain: DAGVTQSPTHLIKTRGQQVTLRCSPISGHKSVSWYQQVLGQGPQFIFQYYEKEERGRGNFPDRFSARQFPNYSSELNVNALLLGDSALYLCASSLRGGTEAFFGQGTRLTVV.

The V gene is TRBV3-1 (or the pseudogene TRBV3-2), the J gene TRBJ1-2, with 8 bases that match TRBD1. Germline assignment: CDR1 LGHDT and CDR2 YNNKEL (reference sequence). V lost 4 bases, J lost 4 bases, and 2 bases stayed unmatched. This CDR3 region has 13 residues. CDR3 amino acids: CASSPRGPYGYTF. The CDR3 DNA sequence: TGTGCCAGCAGCCCCAGGGGGCCCTATGGCTACACCTTC.

The chain uses TRBV6-5 and TRBJ1-4; a possible D gene is TRBD1 (6 bases). Germline V lookup: CDR1 MNHEY, CDR2 SVGAGI. The CDR3 is 15 residues long. The V and J ends lost 4 bases and 0 bases respectively, with 9 bases between them. CDR3: CASSWTVATNEKLFF. The DNA for the CDR3 is TGTGCCAGCAGTTGGACAGTAGCAACTAATGAAAAACTGTTTTTT.